The clone carrying this T cell receptor beta chain was observed a handful of times. The CDR3 totals 17 residues. Germline V gene sequence: CDR1 LGHDT, CDR2 YNNKEL (reference sequence). Losses at the gene ends were 1 base for V and 0 bases for J; bases not matched to a gene: 6. This record belongs to a study of blood T cell repertoires in COVID-19. At the level of the study: COVID-19 samples from acute and convalescent phases originated in the United States, Italy and Spain. The analysed material was cDNA or gDNA that came from T cells, B-cell-depleted T cells, or PBMCs.

The authors' processing: For nucleated cells, counts were estimated from reference gene primer amplification. Assay: immunoSEQ multiplex PCR; the TCRdb copy retains only in-frame clones and omits some. The DNA gave D and trimming, while V, J and clone size come from that table. This table has around 270,000 clones, less than 90% appearing once. This clonotype originated in a woman in her forties who had recovered from COVID-19. Sequenced sample: peripheral blood. V gene TRBV3-1 (or the pseudogene TRBV3-2) combines with J gene TRBJ2-4; TRBD1 matches at 7 bases. The CDR3 DNA reads TGTGCCAGCAGCCAAGGGGGACAGACTCTAGCCAAAAACATTCAGTACTTC. It codes for CASSQGGQTLAKNIQYF.